The 30 T cell receptor beta chains below were found in one sample sequenced in a study of shared clonotypes between healthy human individuals. Measured with immunoSEQ multiplex PCR; TCRdb has only the in-frame clones, and not every one. The sample shows approximately 720,000 clones, roughly 70% of them seen only once. Sequenced input: memory CD4+ T cells sorted from blood. The sample's subset: CD45RA-negative fraction. The origin of the receptors is a woman aged 30 to 39 in good health.

V is TRBV5-4 and J is TRBJ1-1, with D possibly being TRBD1 (6 bases). V lost 4 bases, J lost 5 bases, and 12 bases lay in between. The CDR3 has 13 residues. Looked up from germline, CDR1 is SGHNT and CDR2 is YYREEE (reference sequence). The CDR3 bases are TGTGCCAGCAGCCCAGGGACAAGAACTGAAGCTTTCTTT. Encoded protein: CASSPGTRTEAFF.

This clone was recorded a few times. V usage is TRBV5-4 and J usage is TRBJ2-7, with TRBD2 matching 13 bases. The CDR3 totals 16 residues. Trimming cost V 4 bases and J 5 bases; bases outside gene matches: 9. CDR1 is SGHNT and CDR2 is YYREEE in the germline V gene (reference sequence). The CDR3 sequence: CASSQGLAGRADEQYF. Written as DNA, the CDR3 is TGTGCCAGCAGCCAGGGACTAGCGGGAAGGGCCGACGAGCAGTACTTC. Drawing the rest from reference TRBV5-4 and TRBJ2-7, the complete variable domain is ETGVTQSPTHLIKTRGQQVTLRCSSQSGHNTVSWYQQALGQGPQFIFQYYREEENGRGNFPPRFSGLQFPNYSSELNVNALELDDSALYLCASSQGLAGRADEQYFGPGTRLTVT.

This clone came up a few times. This chain connects TRBV7-9 to TRBJ2-7; D is perhaps TRBD2 (6 bases). Looked up from germline, CDR1 is SEHNR and CDR2 is FQNEAQ (reference sequence). The length of the CDR3 is 12 residues. V lost 3 bases and J lost 6, with 9 bases in between. The CDR3 DNA sequence: TGTGCCAGCAGCTTGACCGGGAGCGAGCAGTACTTC. It encodes CASSLTGSEQYF. The entire variable domain, with the rest obtained from reference TRBV7-9 and TRBJ2-7, is as follows: DTGVSQNPRHKITKRGQNVTFRCDPISEHNRLYWYRQTLGQGPEFLTYFQNEAQLEKSRLLSDRFSAERPKGSFSTLEIQRTEQGDSAMYLCASSLTGSEQYFGPGTRLTVT.

The rearrangement uses TRBV7-9 and TRBJ2-7; perhaps TRBD2 as D (6 bases). The CDR3 runs 14 residues. Trimming cost V 8 bases and J 0 bases, with 14 bases left between them. The germline V gene encodes CDR1 SEHNR and CDR2 FQNEAQ (reference sequence). The CDR3 here is CASSRAGSSYEQYF. The CDR3 region has the DNA TGTGCCAGCTCAAGGGCGGGAAGCTCCTACGAGCAGTACTTC.

V gene TRBV5-1 combines with J gene TRBJ2-7, with TRBD2 matching 12 bases. This CDR3 region has 15 residues. The junction had 6 bases not matched to a gene; V was cut back by 4 bases and J by 4 bases. CDR1 SGHRS and CDR2 YFSETQ come from the germline V gene. As DNA, the CDR3 is TGCGCCAGCAGCGCAACCGGGACTAGCGGGTACGAGCAGTACTTC. Its translation is CASSATGTSGYEQYF.

The rearrangement uses TRBV6-1 and TRBJ2-5; D unresolved. CDR3 length: 11 amino acids. V was pared by 8 bases and J by 4 bases, with 8 bases between. The germline V gene encodes CDR1 MNHNS and CDR2 SASEGT. As DNA, the CDR3 is TGTGCCAGCGCATTCTTAGAGACCCAGTACTTC. The encoded protein is CASAFLETQYF.

V is TRBV11-2 and J is TRBJ2-3, with TRBD2 identical over 11 bases. Germline CDR1 reads SGHAT; CDR2 reads FQNNGV. The V gene end was trimmed by 4 bases and the J gene end by 11 bases; junction bases not matched to a gene: 20. This CDR3 spans 18 amino acids. In DNA, the CDR3 is TGTGCCAGCAGCTCGCCTAGAGCGACTAGCGGGAAGCCTCAGGGGCAGTATTTT. This sequence encodes CASSSPRATSGKPQGQYF. Supplemented by reference TRBV11-2 and TRBJ2-3, the full variable domain reads EAGVAQSPRYKIIEKRQSVAFWCNPISGHATLYWYQQILGQGPKLLIQFQNNGVVDDSQLPKDRFSAERLKGVDSTLKIQPAKLEDSAVYLCASSSPRATSGKPQGQYFGPGTRLTVL.

The chain has TRBV19 and TRBJ2-4; 9 bases line up with TRBD1. The CDR3 runs to 15 residues. V lost 4 bases and J lost 5; bases outside the gene matches: 6. From germline, CDR1 is LNHDA and CDR2 SQIVND (reference sequence). As DNA, the CDR3 is TGTGCCAGTAGTAGCAAACAGGGGGCGGAAAACATTCAGTACTTC. Translation: CASSSKQGAENIQYF.

This clone appeared a few times. The same CDR3 arises from other DNA sequences in this sample as well. The chain couples TRBV29-1 to TRBJ2-6; D uncertain. This CDR3 has 12 residues. V lost 3 bases and J 1 base, leaving 1 base between the germline ends. Germline CDR1 is SQVTM and CDR2 is ANQGSEA. The CDR3 sequence is CSVESGANVLTF. The DNA of the CDR3 is TGCAGCGTTGAGTCTGGGGCCAACGTCCTGACTTTC.

The V call is TRBV5-4, the J call TRBJ1-2; 7 bases match TRBD1. Trimming cost V 4 bases and J 2 bases; bases outside gene matches: 5. Germline CDR1 is SGHNT and CDR2 is YYREEE (reference sequence). The CDR3 totals 14 residues. Here the CDR3 reads CASSLGQLNYGYTF. The DNA of the CDR3 is TGTGCCAGCAGCCTGGGACAGCTAAACTATGGCTACACCTTC.

The CDR3 nucleotides read TGTGCCAGCAGTTCCCCAAGACAGAACACTGAAGCTTTCTTT. Its translation: CASSSPRQNTEAFF. The chain uses TRBV27 and TRBJ1-1; D not resolved. The germline CDR1 and CDR2 sequences are MNHEY and SMNVEV (reference sequence). V was shortened by 4 bases and J by 1 base, with 10 bases between the two germline ends. The CDR3 covers 14 residues.

The J gene is TRBJ2-5, the V gene TRBV29-1, with D perhaps TRBD1 (5 bases). CDR1 is SQVTM, CDR2 ANQGSEA, per germline. V was clipped by 5 bases and J by 1 base, with 11 bases between them. The CDR3 consists of 13 residues. The CDR3 spells CSVFGASQETQYF. Written as DNA, the CDR3 is TGCAGCGTTTTTGGGGCATCCCAAGAGACCCAGTACTTC.

The chain is built from TRBV11-2 and TRBJ2-1, with 14 bases lining up with TRBD2. The CDR3 has 18 residues. V dropped 2 bases and J dropped 5; count of bases not matched to a gene: 8. Germline lookup yields CDR1 SGHAT and CDR2 FQNNGV. CDR3 in amino acids: CASSLLGTSGSSNNEQFF. CDR3 DNA: TGTGCCAGCAGCTTACTTGGGACTAGCGGGAGTTCCAACAATGAGCAGTTCTTC.

This chain links TRBV18 with TRBJ1-2; the match to TRBD1 covers 7 bases. This CDR3 is built from 13 residues. Trimming at V came to 3 bases and at J to 14 bases, leaving 12 bases not matched to a gene. CDR1 and CDR2 (germline): KGHSH, LQKENI. The CDR3 reads CASSPGQMERGTF. The CDR3, as DNA: TGTGCCAGCTCACCGGGACAGATGGAGAGGGGTACCTTC.

The chain has TRBV19 and TRBJ1-5, with D perhaps TRBD1 (6 bases). Germline lookup yields CDR1 LNHDA and CDR2 SQIVND (reference sequence). This CDR3 is 15 amino acids long. V was pared by 3 bases and J by 3 bases, with 12 bases between. Here the CDR3 DNA reads TGTGCCAGTAGTATCGGACAGCTTCACAATCAGCCCCAGCATTTT. Its translation: CASSIGQLHNQPQHF.

V gene TRBV30 combines with J gene TRBJ1-2; TRBD1 might be the D (5 bases). CDR1 and CDR2 from the germline V gene are GTSNPN and SVGIG (reference sequence). V was shortened by 6 bases and J by 13 bases, with 18 bases between the two germline ends. The length of the CDR3 is 11 residues. In DNA, the CDR3 is TGTGCCTGCGGACGGGACGGACGGCTCACCTTC. It specifies CACGRDGRLTF.

This chain uses TRBV30 with TRBJ1-1; D gene unclear. Per the germline V gene, CDR1 is GTSNPN and CDR2 is SVGIG (reference sequence). This CDR3 has 15 amino acids. Trimming took off 2 bases at V and 1 base at J, with 14 bases between the two ends. The CDR3: CAWSPSPQWNTEAFF. CDR3 nucleotide sequence: TGTGCCTGGAGTCCCTCCCCGCAGTGGAACACTGAAGCTTTCTTT.

V gene TRBV11-3 combines with J gene TRBJ2-3, with D unresolved. The germline gives CDR1 SGHNT, CDR2 YENEEA. CDR3 length: 17 amino acids. Trimming removed 4 bases at V and 6 bases at J, with 23 bases between. The CDR3 spells CASSYSRGGRLSDTQYF. The CDR3, as DNA: TGTGCCAGCAGCTACAGTCGAGGCGGACGCCTTTCTGATACGCAGTATTTT.

This chain uses TRBV7-2 with TRBJ2-2; D perhaps matches TRBD1 (6 bases). V lost 5 bases to trimming and J lost 2 bases, with 15 bases between them. The CDR3 covers 16 residues. The germline gives CDR1 SGHTA, CDR2 FQGNSA. The CDR3 reads CASSNGGQSNTGELFF. The CDR3, as DNA: TGTGCCAGCAGCAATGGGGGACAATCTAACACCGGGGAGCTGTTTTTT.

A few counts support this clone. V is TRBV6-4 and J is TRBJ1-2; D is possibly TRBD1 (6 bases). The CDR3 is 10 residues long. Trimming cost V 6 bases and J 7 bases, with 6 bases left between them. Germline V gives CDR1 MRHNA, CDR2 SNTAGT. DNA for the CDR3: TGTGCCAGCAGCAGGGGTGGCTACACCTTC. It codes for CASSRGGYTF.

The gene calls are TRBV5-1 and TRBJ1-2; possibly TRBD1 for D (5 bases). Germline-derived CDR1 and CDR2 are SGHRS and YFSETQ. This CDR3 has 12 amino acids. V was pared by 4 bases and J by 4 bases, with 8 bases between. The CDR3 reads CASSQGTYGYTF. As DNA, the CDR3 is TGCGCCAGCAGCCAGGGAACCTATGGCTACACCTTC.

Only a few counts were recorded for this clone. The V call is TRBV19, the J call TRBJ1-4; weak D call: TRBD1 (6 bases). Trimming removed 9 bases from V and 0 bases from J, with 8 bases in between. This CDR3 is 13 amino acids long. Per the germline V gene, CDR1 is LNHDA and CDR2 is SQIVND (reference sequence). The CDR3 nucleotides are TGTGCCAGCGGGACATCAACTAATGAAAAACTGTTTTTT. This encodes CASGTSTNEKLFF.

The genes are TRBV28 and TRBJ1-2; TRBD1 might be the D (5 bases). The CDR3 extends over 14 amino acids. Trimming left V 5 bases short and J 5 bases short, with 15 bases between. Per germline, CDR1 MDHEN and CDR2 SYDVKM. Written as DNA, the CDR3 is TGTGCCAGCAGTCCCCAAGACAGAGCTTATGGCTACACCTTC. Residues: CASSPQDRAYGYTF.

The chain recombines TRBV7-3 with TRBJ2-2; D is undetermined. CDR3 length: 14 amino acids. Germline CDR1 is SGHTA and CDR2 is FQGTGA. The germline V and J ends were trimmed by 1 base and 5 bases, with 8 bases remaining between them. The CDR3 DNA sequence: TGTGCCAGCAGCTTAAACCCCTCGACCGGGGAGCTGTTTTTT. This translates into CASSLNPSTGELFF.

This chain connects TRBV21-1 to TRBJ2-1; TRBD2, as called in the table, went unchecked against the DNA. TRBV21-1 corresponds to a pseudogene. The CDR3 runs to 13 residues. The CDR3 here is CASPPELNNEQFF. In nucleotides, the CDR3 is TGTGCCAGCCCCCCTGAGCTAAACAATGAGCAGTTCTTC.

This clone was observed a handful of times. The same CDR3 also results from other DNA sequences found in this sample. CDR3 sequence reads: CASSLDRGHTEAFF. In DNA, the CDR3 is TGTGCCAGTAGTCTGGACAGGGGACACACTGAAGCTTTCTTT. This chain uses TRBV19 with TRBJ1-1, with TRBD1 matching 9 bases. Per germline, CDR1 LNHDA and CDR2 SQIVND (reference sequence). Trimming cost V 5 bases and J 3 bases; bases outside gene matches: 4. This CDR3 is built from 14 residues.

The rearrangement links TRBV5-1 to TRBJ2-4, with 14 bases fitting TRBD2. Germline trimming cut 4 bases from V and 0 bases from J; bases unmatched to any gene: 6. Looked up from germline, CDR1 is SGHRS and CDR2 is YFSETQ. This CDR3 has 18 amino acids. CDR3 amino acids: CASSQGLAGDPAKNIQYF. Written as DNA, the CDR3 is TGCGCCAGCAGCCAGGGACTAGCGGGAGATCCAGCCAAAAACATTCAGTACTTC.

Comments on this clone: This sample also contains other DNA sequences that code for the same CDR3. The chain carries TRBV18 and TRBJ1-5; D unresolved. This CDR3 is 15 amino acids long. Germline V lookup: CDR1 KGHSH, CDR2 LQKENI. Trimming removed 0 bases at V and 2 bases at J, with 8 bases between. CDR3 protein: CASSPPGSGNQPQHF. CDR3 nucleotides: TGTGCCAGCTCACCACCCGGGAGTGGCAATCAGCCCCAGCATTTT.

The V and J genes are TRBV6-1 and TRBJ2-7; 9 nucleotides match TRBD2. The CDR3 is made up of 14 amino acids. J lost 2 bases, V lost 6 bases, and 5 bases had no gene match. CDR1 and CDR2 (germline): MNHNS, SASEGT. CDR3 coding DNA: TGTGCCAGCAGAGCAGCGGGAGGTACCTACGAGCAGTACTTC. This translates into CASRAAGGTYEQYF.

This chain uses TRBV5-1 with TRBJ2-3; 10 bases are a match to TRBD2. CDR3 length: 14 residues. Per germline, CDR1 SGHRS and CDR2 YFSETQ. Trimming took 0 bases from V and 10 from J; bases not matched to a gene: 5. The CDR3 DNA reads TGCGCCAGCAGCTTGGATGGTACTAGCGGGGCGCAGTATTTT. Its translation: CASSLDGTSGAQYF.